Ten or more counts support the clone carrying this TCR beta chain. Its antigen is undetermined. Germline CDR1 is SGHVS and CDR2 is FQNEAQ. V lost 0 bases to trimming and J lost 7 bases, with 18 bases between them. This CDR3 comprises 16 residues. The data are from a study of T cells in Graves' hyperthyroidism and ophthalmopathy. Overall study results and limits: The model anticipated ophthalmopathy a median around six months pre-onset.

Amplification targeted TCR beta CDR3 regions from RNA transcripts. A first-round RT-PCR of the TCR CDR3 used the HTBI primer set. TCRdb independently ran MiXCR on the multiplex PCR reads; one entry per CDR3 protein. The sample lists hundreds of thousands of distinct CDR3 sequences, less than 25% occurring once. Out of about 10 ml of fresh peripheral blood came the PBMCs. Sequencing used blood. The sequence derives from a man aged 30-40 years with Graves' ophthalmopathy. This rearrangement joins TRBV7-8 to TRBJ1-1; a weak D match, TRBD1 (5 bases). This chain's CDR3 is CASSLAIGGVRSEAFF. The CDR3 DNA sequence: TGTGCCAGCAGCTTAGCGATAGGAGGGGTCCGAAGTGAAGCTTTCTTT.